What follows are 22 T cell receptor beta chains derived from one specimen sequenced in a study of T cell responses to AZD1222 COVID-19 vaccine. Sequencing was performed with immunoSEQ multiplex PCR; in TCRdb, only in-frame clones are kept and a portion is missing. The sample has about 140,000 clones, approximately 92% seen once. The sequenced sample was peripheral blood, obtained on day 0 of AZD1222 vaccination. The receptor set was obtained from an adult in good health.

This sequence joins TRBV27 and TRBJ1-2; 8 bases are a match to TRBD1. With 6 bases clipped from V and 6 bases from J, the junction kept 9 bases outside the gene matches. Germline-derived CDR1 and CDR2 are MNHEY and SMNVEV (reference sequence). The CDR3 runs to 14 residues. The CDR3 spells CASRETGAADGYTF. CDR3 DNA: TGTGCCAGCAGGGAGACAGGGGCGGCGGATGGCTACACCTTC.

The chain joins TRBV9 to TRBJ1-5, with D tentatively TRBD1 (6 bases). Per germline, CDR1 SGDLS and CDR2 YYNGEE. The CDR3 consists of 14 residues. V was trimmed by 2 bases and J by 4 bases, leaving 10 bases between them. In nucleotides, the CDR3 is TGTGCCAGCAGCGTGGGGACACAAAATCAGCCCCAGCATTTT. Residues: CASSVGTQNQPQHF.

The rearrangement uses TRBV6-5 and TRBJ1-5, with D possibly matching TRBD1 (5 bases). The ends were cut back, 2 bases at V and 4 bases at J, with 12 bases in the middle. The length of the CDR3 is 15 residues. Germline V gene data show CDR1 as MNHEY and CDR2 as SVGAGI. CDR3 in DNA: TGTGCCAGCAGTTACGGTTCGGCAGGGAATCAGCCCCAGCATTTT. It is translated as CASSYGSAGNQPQHF.

This clone has a single count. V is TRBV19 and J is TRBJ1-4; 7 nucleotides line up with TRBD1. Germline V gene sequence: CDR1 LNHDA, CDR2 SQIVND (reference sequence). Losses at the gene ends were 11 bases for V and 2 bases for J; bases not matched to a gene: 11. The CDR3 extends over 15 amino acids. The CDR3 sequence is CAVGAGGVTNEKLFF. The CDR3 DNA is TGTGCCGTAGGGGCAGGGGGTGTGACTAATGAAAAACTGTTTTTT.

The V gene is TRBV27, the J gene TRBJ1-3; D ambiguous. In germline, CDR1 is MNHEY, CDR2 SMNVEV (reference sequence). CDR3 length equals 14 residues. The V and J ends lost 4 bases and 0 bases respectively, with 7 bases between them. The CDR3 protein is CASSYQPSGNTIYF. CDR3 nucleotide sequence: TGTGCCAGCAGTTACCAACCCTCTGGAAACACCATATATTTT.

The J gene is TRBJ2-6, the V gene TRBV12-2. TRBV12-2 is a recognized pseudogene. This CDR3 has 17 residues. The CDR3 loop reads CASRLARGVLGANVLTF. The CDR3 DNA is TGTGCAAGTCGCTTAGCGCGAGGGGTTCTGGGGGCCAACGTCCTGACTTTC.

This chain connects TRBV19 to TRBJ2-7; D is perhaps TRBD2 (6 bases). The ends were cut back, 5 bases at V and 3 bases at J, with 17 bases in the middle. This CDR3 region has 15 residues. Germline CDR1 reads LNHDA; CDR2 reads SQIVND (reference sequence). CDR3 in DNA: TGTGCCAGTAGTCCCCCGGCTAGCGATAACTACGAGCAGTACTTC. Amino acids: CASSPPASDNYEQYF.

J is TRBJ2-1 and V is TRBV7-8, with TRBD1 identical over 9 bases. Germline-derived CDR1 and CDR2 are SGHVS and FQNEAQ. The CDR3 loop spans 14 amino acids. V lost 5 bases to trimming and J lost 10 bases; unmatched junction nucleotides: 9. CDR3 sequence (DNA): TGTGCCAGCAGCACCCGGGACAGGGCTCTAGAGCAGTTCTTC. Its translation is CASSTRDRALEQFF.

This clone was seen a few times. The chain couples TRBV6-4 to TRBJ2-3; D assignment may be TRBD1 or TRBD2 (5 bases each). Per the germline V gene, CDR1 is MRHNA and CDR2 is SNTAGT. There are 15 residues in the CDR3. V lost 0 bases, J lost 0 bases, and 7 bases lay in between. The CDR3, as DNA: TGTGCCAGCAGTGACTCATGGGACAGCACAGATACGCAGTATTTT. Translating it yields CASSDSWDSTDTQYF.

J is TRBJ2-2 and V is TRBV2; 8 nucleotides agree with TRBD2. V was clipped by 7 bases and J by 0 bases; unmatched bases: 7. The germline V gene encodes CDR1 SNHLY and CDR2 FYNNEI. CDR3 length equals 16 residues. As DNA, the CDR3 is TGTGCCAGCATTTCGGGGGGGGCTCCGAACACCGGGGAGCTGTTTTTT. Translated, it gives CASISGGAPNTGELFF.

The CDR3 loop is CASRQEGTATNEKLFF. CDR3 DNA: TGTGCCAGCAGACAAGAAGGGACAGCAACTAATGAAAAACTGTTTTTT. The V call is TRBV7-9, the J call TRBJ1-4, with 7 bases matching TRBD1. The ends lost 6 bases at V and 0 bases at J; junction bases unmatched: 7. CDR1 and CDR2 (germline): SEHNR, FQNEAQ (reference sequence). The CDR3 sequence is 16 residues long.

The rearrangement joins TRBV4-2 to TRBJ2-3, with D perhaps TRBD2 (7 bases). This CDR3 spans 18 amino acids. V lost 1 base and J lost 3, with 20 bases in between. Per the germline V gene, CDR1 is LGHNA and CDR2 is YNFKEQ. As DNA, the CDR3 is TGTGCCAGCAGCCAAGGCCTGGGAGGGGGGGGTGCAACAGATACGCAGTATTTT. Its translation is CASSQGLGGGGATDTQYF.

The chain recombines TRBV5-5 with TRBJ2-3; D remains ambiguous. The CDR3 length is 12 residues. V was shortened by 2 bases and J by 6 bases, with 7 bases between the two germline ends. Germline CDR1 and CDR2: SGHKS and YYEKEE (reference sequence). The CDR3 DNA follows: TGTGCCAGCAGCTTTTGGTGGGATACGCAGTATTTT. Translation gives CASSFWWDTQYF. Full variable domain (missing parts from reference TRBV5-5 and TRBJ2-3): DAGVTQSPTHLIKTRGQQVTLRCSPISGHKSVSWYQQVLGQGPQFIFQYYEKEERGRGNFPDRFSARQFPNYSSELNVNALLLGDSALYLCASSFWWDTQYFGPGTRLTVL.

V usage is TRBV27 and J usage is TRBJ2-1, with TRBD2 identical over 7 bases. Per the germline V gene, CDR1 is MNHEY and CDR2 is SMNVEV (reference sequence). This CDR3 spans 15 amino acids. J lost 0 bases, V lost 5 bases, and 4 bases had no gene match. CDR3 nucleotide sequence: TGTGCCAGCAGTCCCGGACTAGGCTCCTACAATGAGCAGTTCTTC. The encoded protein is CASSPGLGSYNEQFF.

As regards this clone: Relative to the germline gene, one junction end is altered; a read error may explain this. The chain uses TRBV5-1 and TRBJ2-1, with 7 nucleotides matching TRBD1. Germline CDR1 reads SGHRS; CDR2 reads YFSETQ. The CDR3 sequence is 13 residues long. The DNA of the CDR3 is TGCGCCAGCAGGTTGGACAGGTCGGATGAGCAGTTCTTC. It specifies CASRLDRSDEQFF.

Note on this clone: The junction departs from germline at one end; a sequencing error may be responsible. This chain links TRBV3-1 (or the pseudogene TRBV3-2) with TRBJ1-5, with D possibly being TRBD1 (5 bases). CDR1 and CDR2 (germline): LGHDT, YNNKEL (reference sequence). The length of the CDR3 is 13 residues. CDR3 DNA sequence: TGTGCCAGCAGCCCGGCGGACGGGGCACGGCCGCTATTT. Amino acids: CASSPADGARPLF.

The chain couples TRBV6-7 to TRBJ2-1; 9 nucleotides align to TRBD2. TRBV6-7 is reported as an ORF; its role is uncertain. The CDR3 totals 16 residues. V shed 0 bases and J 4 bases; nucleotides not matched to a gene: 4. CDR3 DNA: TGTGCCAGCAGTTACTCGAGCGGGAGGAAGTACAATGAGCAGTTCTTC. Residues: CASSYSSGRKYNEQFF.

The chain carries TRBV23-1 and TRBJ2-1; D is uncertain. TRBV23-1 counts as an open reading frame of uncertain function. Trimming removed 5 bases at V and 5 bases at J, with 22 bases between. CDR3 length: 17 residues. CDR3 sequence: CASSERTLGLQDNEQFF. The CDR3 nucleotides read TGCGCCAGCAGTGAGAGGACGCTGGGTTTGCAGGACAATGAGCAGTTCTTC.

V usage is TRBV28 and J usage is TRBJ1-4; TRBD1 matches at 9 bases. The ends lost 2 bases at V and 10 bases at J; junction bases unmatched: 5. This CDR3 has 14 residues. In germline, CDR1 is MDHEN, CDR2 SYDVKM. CDR3 region: CASSLATGGRKLFF. CDR3 coding DNA: TGTGCCAGCAGTTTAGCGACAGGGGGTAGAAAACTGTTTTTT.

J is TRBJ2-7 and V is TRBV27; D gene unclear. CDR1 and CDR2 (germline): MNHEY, SMNVEV (reference sequence). There are 14 residues in the CDR3. Trimming removed 4 bases from V and 0 bases from J, with 10 bases in between. Here the CDR3 DNA reads TGTGCCAGCAGTTCCGACTGGGGCTCCTACGAGCAGTACTTC. This gives the protein CASSSDWGSYEQYF.

This chain connects TRBV5-4 to TRBJ2-5, with 10 bases matching TRBD2. The ends lost 4 bases at V and 5 bases at J; junction bases unmatched: 8. Germline CDR1 SGHNT, CDR2 YYREEE (reference sequence). The CDR3 covers 15 residues. CDR3 residues: CASSGGLAQRETQYF. The CDR3, as DNA: TGTGCCAGCAGCGGGGGACTAGCGCAAAGGGAGACCCAGTACTTC.

The rearrangement uses TRBV10-3 and TRBJ1-1, with D unclear. CDR1 and CDR2 from the germline V gene are ENHRY and SYGVKD. The germline V and J ends were trimmed by 11 bases and 1 base, with 14 bases remaining between them. This CDR3 has 13 residues. The CDR3 nucleotides read TGTGCCTCCGCAACGGGGAAGAACACTGAAGCTTTCTTT. Its translation: CASATGKNTEAFF.